Many counts were recorded for the clone carrying this TCR beta chain. No antigen is known for it. This entry comes from a study of blood T cells in healthy people across ages. The study, taken as a whole, reports: Age brought a roughly linear fall in TCR beta diversity measured per million T cells. With donor CMV status unknown, expanded clonotype changes were possibly confounded.

Extraction yielded at least 5 micrograms of total RNA per sample. A J-beta primer mix and a sample-barcoded 5' primer were used in a second PCR of roughly 6 to 12 cycles. TCRdb called the 5' RACE reads again in MiXCR, with one record for every CDR3 protein. The sample gives 590,000 or so distinct CDR3 sequences, about 30% of which show up once; approximately 15% is in the top ten. The V and J ends lost 4 bases and 10 bases respectively, with 24 bases between them. The germline CDR1 and CDR2 sequences are SGDLS and YYNGEE. This CDR3 comprises 16 residues. This chain joins TRBV9 and TRBJ2-1, with D tentatively TRBD2 (7 bases). The source of this sequence is a woman over 75 in good health. What was sequenced was blood. The CDR3 DNA reads as TGTGCCAGCAGCCCCTCAACCGGGACAAGCGGGGAAGAGCAGTTCTTC. Its protein product is CASSPSTGTSGEEQFF.